This TCR beta chain is drawn from a study of blood T cell dynamics during melanoma immunotherapy. Turning to the study itself: Standard first-line treatment here was pembrolizumab or nivolumab plus ipilimumab in metastatic melanoma.

Time point denoted: pre-treatment baseline. Disease control meant complete response, partial response or stable disease at 12 weeks. Prior systemic cancer therapy, immunosuppressant use and other active malignancies excluded patients. This clone was found a few times. Data came from immunoSEQ multiplex PCR; TCRdb stores just in-frame clones and leaves some out. The sample holds under 8,000 clones, roughly 84% seen once. This sequence was found in a human donor with melanoma. Some clones in this sample may be carry-over from other donors' samples. The sample in question was blood, obtained from a patient treated with checkpoint blockade.

The CDR3 coding sequence is TGTGCCAGCAGGTACGGGACAGGGGAGGATTCACCCCTCCACTTT. Translated: CASRYGTGEDSPLHF. This sequence joins TRBV2 and TRBJ1-6; the match to TRBD1 covers 10 bases. Trimming removed 6 bases from V and 8 bases from J; junction bases left unmatched: 7. CDR1 and CDR2 from the germline V gene are SNHLY and FYNNEI. This CDR3 comprises 15 residues.